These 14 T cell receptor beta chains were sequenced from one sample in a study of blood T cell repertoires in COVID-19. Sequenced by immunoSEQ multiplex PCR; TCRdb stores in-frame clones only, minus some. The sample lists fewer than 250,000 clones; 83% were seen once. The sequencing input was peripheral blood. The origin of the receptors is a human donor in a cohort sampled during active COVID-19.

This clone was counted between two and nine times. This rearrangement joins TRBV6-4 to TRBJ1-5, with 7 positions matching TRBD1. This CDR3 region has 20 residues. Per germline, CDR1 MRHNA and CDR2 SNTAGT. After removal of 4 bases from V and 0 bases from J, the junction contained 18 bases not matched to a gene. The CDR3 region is CASSGGMTGRKFNSNQPQHF. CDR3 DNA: TGTGCCAGCAGTGGGGGGATGACAGGGCGTAAATTTAATAGCAATCAGCCCCAGCATTTT.

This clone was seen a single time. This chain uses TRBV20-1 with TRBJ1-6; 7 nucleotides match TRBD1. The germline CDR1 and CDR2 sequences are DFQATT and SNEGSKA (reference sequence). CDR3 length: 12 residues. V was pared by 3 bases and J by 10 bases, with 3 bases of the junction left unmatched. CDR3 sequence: CSASLGGSPLHF. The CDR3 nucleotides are TGCAGTGCTAGTTTAGGGGGCTCACCCCTCCACTTT.

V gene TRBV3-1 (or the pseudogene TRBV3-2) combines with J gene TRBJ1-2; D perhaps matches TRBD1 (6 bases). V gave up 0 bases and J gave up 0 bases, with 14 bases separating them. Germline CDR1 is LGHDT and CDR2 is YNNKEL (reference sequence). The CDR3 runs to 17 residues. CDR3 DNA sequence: TGTGCCAGCAGCCAAGATTGGGCACAGGGAGCTAACTATGGCTACACCTTC. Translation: CASSQDWAQGANYGYTF.

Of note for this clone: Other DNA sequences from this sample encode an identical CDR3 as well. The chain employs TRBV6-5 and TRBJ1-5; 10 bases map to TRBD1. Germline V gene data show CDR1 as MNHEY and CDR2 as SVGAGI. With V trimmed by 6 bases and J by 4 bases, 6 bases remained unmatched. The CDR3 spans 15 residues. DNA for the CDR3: TGTGCCAGCAGCCGGGACAGGGGCGGTAATCAGCCCCAGCATTTT. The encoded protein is CASSRDRGGNQPQHF.

The CDR3 DNA reads as TGTGCCAGCAGTTTATCGGGGCAGGGCCTTAACTCCTATAATTCACCCCTCCACTTT. This gives the protein CASSLSGQGLNSYNSPLHF. The J gene is TRBJ1-6, the V gene TRBV27; possible D gene TRBD1, 5 bases. The germline V and J ends were trimmed by 0 bases and 0 bases, with 15 bases remaining between them. The CDR3 consists of 19 residues. Germline CDR1 MNHEY, CDR2 SMNVEV (reference sequence).

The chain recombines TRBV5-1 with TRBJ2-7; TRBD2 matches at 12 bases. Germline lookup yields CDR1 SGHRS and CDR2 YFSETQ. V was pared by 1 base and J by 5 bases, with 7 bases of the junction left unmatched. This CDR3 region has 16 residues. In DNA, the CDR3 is TGCGCCAGCAGCTTGACAACTAGCGGGGGGATCCACGAGCAGTACTTC. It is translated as CASSLTTSGGIHEQYF.

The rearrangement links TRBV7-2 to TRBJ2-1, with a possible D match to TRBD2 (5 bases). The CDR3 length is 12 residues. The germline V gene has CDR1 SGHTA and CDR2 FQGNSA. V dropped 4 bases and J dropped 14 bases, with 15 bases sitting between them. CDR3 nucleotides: TGTGCCAGCAGCTCCGCTCCACCGCGGGAGTTCTTC. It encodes CASSSAPPREFF.

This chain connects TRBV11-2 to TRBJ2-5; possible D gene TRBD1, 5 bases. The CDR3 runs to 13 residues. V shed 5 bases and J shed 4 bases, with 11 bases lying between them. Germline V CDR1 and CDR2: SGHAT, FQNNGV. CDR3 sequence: CASSNDRTETQYF. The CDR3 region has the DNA TGTGCCAGCAGCAACGACAGAACAGAGACCCAGTACTTC.

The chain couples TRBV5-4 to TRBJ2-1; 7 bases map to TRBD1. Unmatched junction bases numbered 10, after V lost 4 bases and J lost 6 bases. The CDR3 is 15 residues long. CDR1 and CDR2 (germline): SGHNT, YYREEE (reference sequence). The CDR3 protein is CASSATGTVGNEQFF. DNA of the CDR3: TGTGCCAGCAGCGCAACCGGGACAGTTGGCAATGAGCAGTTCTTC.

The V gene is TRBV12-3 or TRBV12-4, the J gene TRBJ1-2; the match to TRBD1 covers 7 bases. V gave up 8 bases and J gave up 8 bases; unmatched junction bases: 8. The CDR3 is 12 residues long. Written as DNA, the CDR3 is TGTGCCAGCCGAGGCACAGGGGAAGGCTACACCTTC. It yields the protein CASRGTGEGYTF.

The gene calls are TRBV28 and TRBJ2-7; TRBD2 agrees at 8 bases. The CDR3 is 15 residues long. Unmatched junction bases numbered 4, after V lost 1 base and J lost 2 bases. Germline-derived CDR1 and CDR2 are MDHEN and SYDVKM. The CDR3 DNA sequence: TGTGCCAGCAGTTTATTTCGGGAGGGCCCCTACGAGCAGTACTTC. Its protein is CASSLFREGPYEQYF.

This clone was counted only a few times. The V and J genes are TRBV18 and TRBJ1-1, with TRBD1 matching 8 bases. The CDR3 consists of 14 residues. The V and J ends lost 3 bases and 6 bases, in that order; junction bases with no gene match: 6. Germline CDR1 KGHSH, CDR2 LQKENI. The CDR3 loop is CASSPGQGRPEAFF. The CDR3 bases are TGTGCCAGCTCACCTGGACAGGGTAGACCTGAAGCTTTCTTT. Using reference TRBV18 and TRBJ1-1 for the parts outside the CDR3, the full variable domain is NAGVMQNPRHLVRRRGQEARLRCSPMKGHSHVYWYRQLPEEGLKFMVYLQKENIIDESGMPKERFSAEFPKEGPSILRIQQVVRGDSAAYFCASSPGQGRPEAFFGQGTRLTVV.

The CDR3 region is CASSLRSGSSTDTQYF. CDR3 DNA sequence: TGTGCCAGCTCACTTCGTAGCGGATCTAGCACAGATACGCAGTATTTT. J is TRBJ2-3 and V is TRBV18, with D possibly matching TRBD2 (6 bases). Germline CDR1 KGHSH, CDR2 LQKENI. V lost 4 bases, J lost 0 bases, and 14 bases lay in between. This CDR3 has 16 residues. The full variable domain, rest sourced from reference TRBV18 and TRBJ2-3, is NAGVMQNPRHLVRRRGQEARLRCSPMKGHSHVYWYRQLPEEGLKFMVYLQKENIIDESGMPKERFSAEFPKEGPSILRIQQVVRGDSAAYFCASSLRSGSSTDTQYFGPGTRLTVL.

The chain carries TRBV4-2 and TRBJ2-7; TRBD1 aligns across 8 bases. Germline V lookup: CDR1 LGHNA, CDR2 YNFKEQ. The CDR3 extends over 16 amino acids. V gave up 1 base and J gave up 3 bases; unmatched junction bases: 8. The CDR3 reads CASSQGTGTGHYEQYF. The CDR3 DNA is TGTGCCAGCAGCCAAGGCACCGGGACAGGACACTACGAGCAGTACTTC.